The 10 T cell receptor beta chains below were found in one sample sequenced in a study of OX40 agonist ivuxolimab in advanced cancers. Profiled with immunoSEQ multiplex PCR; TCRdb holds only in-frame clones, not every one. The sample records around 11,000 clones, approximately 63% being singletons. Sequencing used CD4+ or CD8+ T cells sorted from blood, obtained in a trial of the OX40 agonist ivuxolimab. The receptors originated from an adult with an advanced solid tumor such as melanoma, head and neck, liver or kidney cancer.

The CDR3 region is CASSSTSELPTGELFF. For the CDR3, the DNA is TGTGCCAGCAGCTCAACTAGCGAGCTGCCCACCGGGGAGCTGTTTTTT. The V gene is TRBV11-3, the J gene TRBJ2-2; 7 bases are a match to TRBD2. Germline V gene sequence: CDR1 SGHNT, CDR2 YENEEA. Unmatched junction bases numbered 9, after V lost 4 bases and J lost 4 bases. This CDR3 is built from 16 residues.

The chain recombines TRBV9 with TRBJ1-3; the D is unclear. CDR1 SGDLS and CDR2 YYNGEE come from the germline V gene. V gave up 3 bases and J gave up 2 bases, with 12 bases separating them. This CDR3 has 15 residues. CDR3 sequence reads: CASSGTVEPGNTIYF. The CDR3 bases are TGTGCCAGCAGCGGAACAGTGGAACCTGGAAACACCATATATTTT.

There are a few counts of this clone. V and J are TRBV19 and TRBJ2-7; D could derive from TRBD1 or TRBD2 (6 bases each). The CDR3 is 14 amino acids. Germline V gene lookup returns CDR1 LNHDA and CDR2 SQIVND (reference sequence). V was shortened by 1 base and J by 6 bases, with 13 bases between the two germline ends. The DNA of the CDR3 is TGTGCCAGTAGTATAGTAGGCGGGACAAGCGAGCAGTACTTC. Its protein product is CASSIVGGTSEQYF.

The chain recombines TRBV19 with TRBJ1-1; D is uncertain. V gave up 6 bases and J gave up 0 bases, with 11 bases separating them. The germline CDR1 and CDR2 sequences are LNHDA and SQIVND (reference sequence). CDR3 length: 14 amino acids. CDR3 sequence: CASSASELNTEAFF. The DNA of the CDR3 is TGTGCCAGTAGCGCGAGCGAATTGAACACTGAAGCTTTCTTT.

The CDR3 loop is CASSLFWSSGANVLTF. The CDR3 region has the DNA TGTGCCAGCAGTTTATTTTGGAGCTCTGGGGCCAACGTCCTGACTTTC. The gene calls are TRBV28 and TRBJ2-6; D is uncertain. There are 16 residues in the CDR3. Looked up from germline, CDR1 is MDHEN and CDR2 is SYDVKM. V was cut by 1 base and J by 0 bases, with 7 bases left in between.

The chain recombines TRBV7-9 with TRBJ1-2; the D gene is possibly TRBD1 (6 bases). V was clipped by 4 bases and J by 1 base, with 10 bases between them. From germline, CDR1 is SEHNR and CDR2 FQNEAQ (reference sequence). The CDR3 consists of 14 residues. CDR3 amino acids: CASSSTGFNYGYTF. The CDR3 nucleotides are TGTGCCAGCAGCTCGACAGGTTTTAACTATGGCTACACCTTC.

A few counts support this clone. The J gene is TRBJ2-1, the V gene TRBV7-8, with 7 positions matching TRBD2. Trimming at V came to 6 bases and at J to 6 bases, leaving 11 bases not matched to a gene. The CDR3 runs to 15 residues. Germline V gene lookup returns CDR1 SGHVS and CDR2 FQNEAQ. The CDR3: CASSFQGGAGNEQFF. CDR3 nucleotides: TGTGCCAGCAGTTTTCAGGGAGGGGCCGGCAATGAGCAGTTCTTC.

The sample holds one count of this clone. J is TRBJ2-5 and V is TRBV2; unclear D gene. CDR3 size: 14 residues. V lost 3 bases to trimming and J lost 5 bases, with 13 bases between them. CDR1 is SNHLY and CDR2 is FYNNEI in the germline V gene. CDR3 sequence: CASSDSPLTETQYF. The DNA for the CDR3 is TGTGCCAGCAGTGATTCCCCCTTGACTGAGACCCAGTACTTC.

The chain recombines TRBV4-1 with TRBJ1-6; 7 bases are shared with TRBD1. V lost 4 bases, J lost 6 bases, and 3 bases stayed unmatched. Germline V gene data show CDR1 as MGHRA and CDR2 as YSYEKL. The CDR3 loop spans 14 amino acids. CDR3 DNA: TGCGCCAGCAGCCCGGGACAGTTTAATTCACCCCTCCACTTT. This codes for CASSPGQFNSPLHF.

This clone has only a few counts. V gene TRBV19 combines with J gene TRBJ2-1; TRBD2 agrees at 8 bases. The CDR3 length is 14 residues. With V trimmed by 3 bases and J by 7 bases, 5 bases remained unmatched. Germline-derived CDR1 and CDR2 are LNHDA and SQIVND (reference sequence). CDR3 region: CASSIGTRTNEQFF. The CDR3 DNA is TGTGCCAGTAGTATCGGGACTAGAACTAATGAGCAGTTCTTC.